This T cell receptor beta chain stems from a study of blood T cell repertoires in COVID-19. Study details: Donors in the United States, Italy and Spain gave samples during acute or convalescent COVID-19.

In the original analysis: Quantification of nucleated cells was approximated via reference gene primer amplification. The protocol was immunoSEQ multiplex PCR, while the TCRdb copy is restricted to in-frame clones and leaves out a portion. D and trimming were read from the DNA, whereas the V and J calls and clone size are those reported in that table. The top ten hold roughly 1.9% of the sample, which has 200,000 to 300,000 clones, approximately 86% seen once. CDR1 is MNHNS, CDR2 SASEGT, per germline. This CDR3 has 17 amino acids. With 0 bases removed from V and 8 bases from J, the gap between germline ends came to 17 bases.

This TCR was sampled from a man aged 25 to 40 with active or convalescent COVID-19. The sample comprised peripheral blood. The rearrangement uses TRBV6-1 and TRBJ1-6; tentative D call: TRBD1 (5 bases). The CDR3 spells CASSEAVYGGDYSPLHF. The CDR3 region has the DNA TGTGCCAGCAGTGAAGCAGTATACGGGGGGGATTATTCACCCCTCCACTTT.